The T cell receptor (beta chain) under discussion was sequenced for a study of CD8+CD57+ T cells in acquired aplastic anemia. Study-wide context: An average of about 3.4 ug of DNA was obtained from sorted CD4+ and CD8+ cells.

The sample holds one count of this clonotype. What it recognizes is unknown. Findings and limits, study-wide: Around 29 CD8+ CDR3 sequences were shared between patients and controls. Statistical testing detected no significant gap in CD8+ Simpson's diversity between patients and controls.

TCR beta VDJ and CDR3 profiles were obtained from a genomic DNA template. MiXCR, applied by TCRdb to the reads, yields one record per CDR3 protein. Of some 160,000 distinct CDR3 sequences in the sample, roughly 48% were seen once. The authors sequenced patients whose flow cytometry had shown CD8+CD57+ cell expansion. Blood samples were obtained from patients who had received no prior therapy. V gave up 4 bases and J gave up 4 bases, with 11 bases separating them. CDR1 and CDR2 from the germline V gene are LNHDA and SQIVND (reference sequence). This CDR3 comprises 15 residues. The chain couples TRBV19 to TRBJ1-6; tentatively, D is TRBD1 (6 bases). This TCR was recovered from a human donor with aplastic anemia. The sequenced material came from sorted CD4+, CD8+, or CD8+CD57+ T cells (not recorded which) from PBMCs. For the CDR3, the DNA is TGTGCCAGTAGTACCAGACAGGCTTATAATTCACCCCTCCACTTT. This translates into CASSTRQAYNSPLHF.